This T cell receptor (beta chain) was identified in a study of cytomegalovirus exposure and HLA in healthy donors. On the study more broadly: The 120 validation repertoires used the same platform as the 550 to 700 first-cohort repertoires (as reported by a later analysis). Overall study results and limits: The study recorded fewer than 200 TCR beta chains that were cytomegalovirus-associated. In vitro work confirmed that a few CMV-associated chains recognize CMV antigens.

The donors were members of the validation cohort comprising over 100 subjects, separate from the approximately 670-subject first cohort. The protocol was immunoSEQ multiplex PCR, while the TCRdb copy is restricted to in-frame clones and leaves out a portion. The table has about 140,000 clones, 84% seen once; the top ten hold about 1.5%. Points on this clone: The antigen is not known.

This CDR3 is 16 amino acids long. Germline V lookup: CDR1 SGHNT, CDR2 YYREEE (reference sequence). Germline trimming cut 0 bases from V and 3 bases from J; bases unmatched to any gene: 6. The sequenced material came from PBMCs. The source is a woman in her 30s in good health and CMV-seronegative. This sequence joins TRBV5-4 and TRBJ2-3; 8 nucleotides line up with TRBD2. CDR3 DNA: TGTGCCAGCAGCTTGGAACCGGGACTAGTGACAGATACGCAGTATTTT. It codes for CASSLEPGLVTDTQYF.